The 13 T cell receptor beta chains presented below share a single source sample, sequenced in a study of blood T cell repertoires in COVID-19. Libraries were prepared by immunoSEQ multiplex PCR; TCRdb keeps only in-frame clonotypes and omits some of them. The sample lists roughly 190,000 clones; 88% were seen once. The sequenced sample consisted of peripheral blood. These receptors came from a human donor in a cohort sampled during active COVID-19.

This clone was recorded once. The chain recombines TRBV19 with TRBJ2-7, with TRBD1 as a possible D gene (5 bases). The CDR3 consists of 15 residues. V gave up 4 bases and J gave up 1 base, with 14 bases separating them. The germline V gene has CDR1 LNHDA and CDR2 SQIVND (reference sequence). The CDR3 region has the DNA TGTGCCAGTAGTACCCGGACACCCCTTTCCTACGAGCAGTACTTC. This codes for CASSTRTPLSYEQYF.

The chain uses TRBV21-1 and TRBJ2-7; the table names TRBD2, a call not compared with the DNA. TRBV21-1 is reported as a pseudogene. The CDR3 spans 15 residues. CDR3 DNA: TGTGCCAGCAGACCCGGGACTAGCGGAACCTACGAGCAGTACTTC. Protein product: CASRPGTSGTYEQYF.

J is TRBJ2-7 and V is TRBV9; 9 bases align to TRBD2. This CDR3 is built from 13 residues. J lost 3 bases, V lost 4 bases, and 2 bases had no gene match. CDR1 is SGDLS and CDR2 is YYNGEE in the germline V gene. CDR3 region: CASSPSGNYEQYF. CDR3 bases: TGTGCCAGCAGCCCTAGCGGGAACTACGAGCAGTACTTC.

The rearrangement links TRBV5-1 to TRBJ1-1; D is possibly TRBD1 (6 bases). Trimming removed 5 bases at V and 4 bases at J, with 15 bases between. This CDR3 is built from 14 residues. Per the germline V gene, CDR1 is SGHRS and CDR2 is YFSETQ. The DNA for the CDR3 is TGCGCCAGCAGTTGGGGGGGCGAGGGCACTGAAGCTTTCTTT. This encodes CASSWGGEGTEAFF.

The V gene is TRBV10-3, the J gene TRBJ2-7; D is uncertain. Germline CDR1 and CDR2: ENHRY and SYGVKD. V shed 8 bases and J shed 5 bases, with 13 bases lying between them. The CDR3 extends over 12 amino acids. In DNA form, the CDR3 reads TGTGCCATCCGGAGTTTACTAAACGAGCAGTACTTC. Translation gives CAIRSLLNEQYF.

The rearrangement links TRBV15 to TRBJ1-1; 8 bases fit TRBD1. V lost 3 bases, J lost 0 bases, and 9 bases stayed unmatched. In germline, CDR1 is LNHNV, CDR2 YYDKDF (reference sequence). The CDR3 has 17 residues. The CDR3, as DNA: TGTGCCACCAGCAGCACAACCAGGGGGCCGATGAACACTGAAGCTTTCTTT. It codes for CATSSTTRGPMNTEAFF.

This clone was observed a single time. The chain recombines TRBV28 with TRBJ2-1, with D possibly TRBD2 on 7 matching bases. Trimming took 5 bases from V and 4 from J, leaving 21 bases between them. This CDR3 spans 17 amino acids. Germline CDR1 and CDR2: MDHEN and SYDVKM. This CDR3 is CASSHGLGGGGYNEQFF. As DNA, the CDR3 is TGTGCCAGCAGTCATGGCCTTGGGGGAGGGGGGTACAATGAGCAGTTCTTC.

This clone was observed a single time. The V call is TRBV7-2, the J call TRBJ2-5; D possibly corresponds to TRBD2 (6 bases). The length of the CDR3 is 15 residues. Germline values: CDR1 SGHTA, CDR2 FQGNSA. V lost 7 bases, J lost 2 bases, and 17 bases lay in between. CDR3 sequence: CASTPLGGEQETQYF. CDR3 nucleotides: TGTGCCAGCACCCCGTTGGGCGGGGAACAAGAGACCCAGTACTTC.

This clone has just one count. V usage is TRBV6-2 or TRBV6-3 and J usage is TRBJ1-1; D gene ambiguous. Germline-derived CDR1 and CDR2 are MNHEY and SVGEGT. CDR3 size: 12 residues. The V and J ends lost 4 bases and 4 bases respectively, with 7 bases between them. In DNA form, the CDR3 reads TGTGCCAGCAGTTCTATTGGCACTGAAGCTTTCTTT. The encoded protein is CASSSIGTEAFF.

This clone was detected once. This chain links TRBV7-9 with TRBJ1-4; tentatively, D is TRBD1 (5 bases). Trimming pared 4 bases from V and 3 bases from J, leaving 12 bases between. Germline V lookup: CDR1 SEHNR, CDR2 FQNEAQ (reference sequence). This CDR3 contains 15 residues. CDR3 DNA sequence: TGTGCCAGCAGCTCATCTCGGGGGGCTAATGAAAAACTGTTTTTT. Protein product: CASSSSRGANEKLFF.

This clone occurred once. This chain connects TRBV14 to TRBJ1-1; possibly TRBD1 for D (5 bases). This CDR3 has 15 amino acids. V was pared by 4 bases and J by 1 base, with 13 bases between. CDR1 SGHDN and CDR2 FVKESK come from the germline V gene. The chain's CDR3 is CASSPGAQRNTEAFF. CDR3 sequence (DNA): TGTGCCAGCAGCCCTGGGGCGCAGCGGAACACTGAAGCTTTCTTT. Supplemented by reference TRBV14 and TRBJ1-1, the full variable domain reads EAGVTQFPSHSVIEKGQTVTLRCDPISGHDNLYWYRRVMGKEIKFLLHFVKESKQDESGMPNNRFLAERTGGTYSTLKVQPAELEDSGVYFCASSPGAQRNTEAFFGQGTRLTVV.

The CDR3 protein is CSVERSGGSYEQYF. The CDR3 nucleotides read TGCAGCGTTGAAAGGTCAGGGGGCTCCTACGAGCAGTACTTC. The chain links TRBV29-1 to TRBJ2-7, with TRBD1 matching 7 bases. V lost 2 bases, J lost 0 bases, and 4 bases stayed unmatched. CDR1 is SQVTM and CDR2 is ANQGSEA in the germline V gene. This CDR3 spans 14 amino acids.

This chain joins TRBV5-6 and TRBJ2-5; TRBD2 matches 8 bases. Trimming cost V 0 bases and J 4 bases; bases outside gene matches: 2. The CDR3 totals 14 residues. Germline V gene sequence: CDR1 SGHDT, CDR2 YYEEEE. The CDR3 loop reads CASSLERGLETQYF. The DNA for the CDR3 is TGTGCCAGCAGCTTGGAGCGGGGGCTAGAGACCCAGTACTTC.